These 30 T cell receptor beta chains were all obtained from the same sample, sequenced in a study of blood T cell repertoires in COVID-19. Repertoires were generated with immunoSEQ multiplex PCR, while TCRdb's copy carries only in-frame clones and drops some. The top ten hold about 4.2% of the sample, which has about 290,000 clones, around 89% seen once. Sequencing input: peripheral blood. These receptors came from a man aged 40-50 years with acute or convalescent COVID-19.

In its sample, this clone was seen once. This chain joins TRBV10-3 and TRBJ2-7; D unresolved. The germline gives CDR1 ENHRY, CDR2 SYGVKD. Trimming removed 5 bases from V and 5 bases from J, with 16 bases in between. The CDR3 totals 14 residues. The DNA of the CDR3 is TGTGCCATCAGTCCGACAACAGTCCCCCACGAGCAGTACTTC. This sequence encodes CAISPTTVPHEQYF.

Note on this clone: Other DNA sequences in this specimen translate into the identical CDR3. V usage is TRBV5-1 and J usage is TRBJ2-7; 9 nucleotides match TRBD1. With 3 bases clipped from V and 7 bases from J, the junction kept 5 bases outside the gene matches. Germline V gene lookup returns CDR1 SGHRS and CDR2 YFSETQ. The CDR3 is 13 residues long. CDR3 residues: CASSWGQGGEQYF. The CDR3 nucleotides read TGCGCCAGCAGCTGGGGACAGGGCGGGGAGCAGTACTTC.

This clone was seen once. This rearrangement joins TRBV7-2 to TRBJ2-1; D not certain. This CDR3 contains 15 residues. Trimming stripped 6 bases from V and 1 base from J, with 13 bases between. Germline loops: CDR1 SGHTA, CDR2 FQGNSA. The CDR3 sequence is CASSRDHGSYNEQFF. The CDR3 DNA is TGTGCCAGCAGTCGCGACCACGGGTCCTACAATGAGCAGTTCTTC.

This clone was detected a few times. The rearrangement uses TRBV19 and TRBJ1-2; 8 nucleotides match TRBD1. The V gene end was trimmed by 3 bases and the J gene end by 2 bases; junction bases not matched to a gene: 5. The CDR3 length is 15 residues. Germline lookup yields CDR1 LNHDA and CDR2 SQIVND (reference sequence). CDR3 nucleotides: TGTGCCAGTAGTATCAGCGACAGGGGCAACTATGGCTACACCTTC. It specifies CASSISDRGNYGYTF.

The chain has TRBV4-2 and TRBJ2-7; perhaps TRBD2 as D (5 bases). The germline CDR1 and CDR2 sequences are LGHNA and YNFKEQ. V was trimmed by 0 bases and J by 5 bases, leaving 14 bases between them. The CDR3 runs to 15 residues. The CDR3 spells CASSQDSVERNEQYF. CDR3 DNA: TGTGCCAGCAGCCAAGATAGCGTGGAAAGGAACGAGCAGTACTTC.

V usage is TRBV15 and J usage is TRBJ1-4; D may be TRBD1 (5 bases). Per the germline V gene, CDR1 is LNHNV and CDR2 is YYDKDF (reference sequence). Deletions cut 3 bases from V and 6 bases from J, with 11 bases between. CDR3 length equals 14 residues. CDR3 residues: CATSSRVADEKLFF. The CDR3 DNA sequence: TGTGCCACCAGCAGCAGGGTCGCAGATGAAAAACTGTTTTTT.

The CDR3 reads CASSRGTALNTEAFF. CDR3 in DNA: TGCGCCAGCAGCAGGGGTACAGCTTTGAACACTGAAGCTTTCTTT. The rearrangement joins TRBV5-1 to TRBJ1-1; D may be TRBD1 (5 bases). This CDR3 region has 15 residues. V was shortened by 4 bases and J by 0 bases, with 13 bases between the two germline ends. In germline, CDR1 is SGHRS, CDR2 YFSETQ.

This clone was counted a single time. The chain recombines TRBV5-1 with TRBJ2-1; 9 positions agree with TRBD2. V shed 5 bases and J 2 bases; nucleotides not matched to a gene: 5. This CDR3 region has 15 residues. CDR1 and CDR2 (germline): SGHRS, YFSETQ. CDR3 bases: TGCGCCAGCAGTCCGACTAGCGGAACCTACAATGAGCAGTTCTTC. Protein: CASSPTSGTYNEQFF. The whole variable domain, remainder taken from reference TRBV5-1 and TRBJ2-1, is KAGVTQTPRYLIKTRGQQVTLSCSPISGHRSVSWYQQTPGQGLQFLFEYFSETQRNKGNFPGRFSGRQFSNSRSEMNVSTLELGDSALYLCASSPTSGTYNEQFFGPGTRLTVL.

The chain has TRBV24-1 and TRBJ1-5, with TRBD1 matching 8 bases. The germline V gene has CDR1 KGHDR and CDR2 SFDVKD. This CDR3 is 15 amino acids long. V lost 9 bases and J lost 10; bases outside the gene matches: 16. CDR3 nucleotides: TGTGCCACCTACCCACACGACAGGGGCGGCGGACCCCAGCATTTT. Translated, it gives CATYPHDRGGGPQHF.

The chain couples TRBV19 to TRBJ1-5; 7 nucleotides match TRBD1. The CDR3 spans 15 residues. Germline V gives CDR1 LNHDA, CDR2 SQIVND (reference sequence). With 5 bases clipped from V and 4 bases from J, the junction kept 8 bases outside the gene matches. CDR3 sequence reads: CASSALRGRNQPQHF. CDR3 in DNA: TGTGCCAGTAGTGCCCTGAGGGGGCGGAATCAGCCCCAGCATTTT.

The chain recombines TRBV15 with TRBJ1-3; D ambiguous. This CDR3 region has 16 residues. Per the germline V gene, CDR1 is LNHNV and CDR2 is YYDKDF (reference sequence). V lost 5 bases and J 0 bases, leaving 14 bases between the germline ends. The CDR3: CATSLGLTNSGNTIYF. For the CDR3, the DNA is TGTGCCACCAGCCTAGGACTGACAAACTCTGGAAACACCATATATTTT.

The chain couples TRBV2 to TRBJ2-7, with D possibly being TRBD1 (6 bases). Per germline, CDR1 SNHLY and CDR2 FYNNEI. V lost 6 bases and J 12 bases, leaving 24 bases between the germline ends. There are 14 residues in the CDR3. CDR3 in DNA: TGTGCCAGCAGCGGGGCAGGGGACACTACGAGCAGGTACTTC. It codes for CASSGAGDTTSRYF.

The chain carries TRBV9 and TRBJ1-3, with D perhaps matching TRBD1 (5 bases). Between the trimmed V and J ends, which lost 4 bases and 0 bases, there was a span of 14 bases. This CDR3 has 16 amino acids. The V gene's germline CDR1 is SGDLS and CDR2 YYNGEE. The CDR3 coding sequence is TGTGCCAGCAGCCAGACAGTCAGGAGCTCTGGAAACACCATATATTTT. The encoded protein is CASSQTVRSSGNTIYF.

This clone occurred once. The gene calls are TRBV6-2 or TRBV6-3 and TRBJ1-6; no clear D gene. Germline V CDR1 and CDR2: MNHEY, SVGEGT. V dropped 5 bases and J dropped 7 bases, with 9 bases sitting between them. This CDR3 spans 13 amino acids. The CDR3 loop reads CASSTRENSPLHF. DNA of the CDR3: TGTGCCAGCAGTACCCGGGAGAATTCACCCCTCCACTTT.

V gene TRBV19 combines with J gene TRBJ2-2; tentatively, D is TRBD2 (5 bases). Trimming took 8 bases from V and 2 from J, leaving 9 bases between them. Germline loops: CDR1 LNHDA, CDR2 SQIVND (reference sequence). The CDR3 contains 13 residues. This CDR3 is CASGGPNTGELFF. Here the CDR3 DNA reads TGTGCCAGTGGAGGCCCAAACACCGGGGAGCTGTTTTTT.

The rearrangement joins TRBV20-1 to TRBJ1-6, with unresolved D. V was clipped by 6 bases and J by 14 bases, with 14 bases between them. The CDR3 totals 11 residues. Germline-derived CDR1 and CDR2 are DFQATT and SNEGSKA (reference sequence). The CDR3 region has the DNA TGCAGTGCAACCGAGAGAGGGTCCCTCCACTTT. The encoded protein is CSATERGSLHF.

The CDR3 is CASSQGPQPQHF. Here the CDR3 DNA reads TGTGCCAGCAGTCAGGGGCCTCAGCCCCAGCATTTT. The V gene is TRBV2, the J gene TRBJ1-5, with a weak D call TRBD1 (6 bases). Germline-derived CDR1 and CDR2 are SNHLY and FYNNEI. CDR3 size: 12 residues. The V end was cut by 5 bases, the J end by 6 bases, with 8 bases between.

This clone has just one count. In DNA form, the CDR3 reads TGTGCCAGCAGCCCCCGGGTCGGAGATTTCTATGGCTACACCTTC. Translated: CASSPRVGDFYGYTF. This rearrangement joins TRBV5-5 to TRBJ1-2; D is unclear. Germline V gene data show CDR1 as SGHKS and CDR2 as YYEKEE (reference sequence). Trimming removed 4 bases from V and 4 bases from J, with 17 bases in between. CDR3 length: 15 amino acids.

V and J are TRBV19 and TRBJ1-4; D is unclear. V was trimmed by 3 bases and J by 8 bases, leaving 13 bases between them. From germline, CDR1 is LNHDA and CDR2 SQIVND (reference sequence). The CDR3 length is 14 residues. The CDR3 region is CASSMWAVREKLFF. The CDR3 DNA sequence: TGTGCCAGTAGTATGTGGGCAGTTCGGGAAAAACTGTTTTTT.

The chain joins TRBV24-1 to TRBJ2-7; TRBD1 aligns across 12 bases. CDR1 and CDR2 from the germline V gene are KGHDR and SFDVKD. This CDR3 spans 14 amino acids. CDR3 nucleotide sequence: TGTGTTTACAATCCGGGACAGGGGGCAGTCGAGCAGTACTTC. It encodes CVYNPGQGAVEQYF.

The chain carries TRBV5-6 and TRBJ2-7, with a weak D call TRBD1 (5 bases). This CDR3 region has 14 residues. Trimming took off 2 bases at V and 0 bases at J, with 9 bases between the two ends. Germline V CDR1 and CDR2: SGHDT, YYEEEE. The CDR3: CASSFLTVSYEQYF. In DNA form, the CDR3 reads TGTGCCAGCAGCTTCCTGACAGTCTCCTACGAGCAGTACTTC.

V gene TRBV12-3 or TRBV12-4 combines with J gene TRBJ2-3, with 7 nucleotides matching TRBD2. The trim removed 6 bases at V and 6 bases at J, leaving 3 bases unmatched. The CDR3 covers 12 residues. The DNA of the CDR3 is TGTGCCAGCAGGGGGACTATTGATACGCAGTATTTT. Its translation: CASRGTIDTQYF.

V and J are TRBV19 and TRBJ1-5, with TRBD1 identical over 8 bases. Per germline, CDR1 LNHDA and CDR2 SQIVND (reference sequence). This CDR3 spans 14 amino acids. Trimming cost V 5 bases and J 7 bases; bases outside gene matches: 7. CDR3 sequence reads: CASSDRGGGQPQHF. CDR3 bases: TGTGCCAGTAGTGACAGGGGAGGGGGCCAGCCCCAGCATTTT.

This rearrangement joins TRBV29-1 to TRBJ2-1; D ambiguous. V was cut by 3 bases and J by 1 base, with 7 bases left in between. The CDR3 extends over 13 amino acids. The germline gives CDR1 SQVTM, CDR2 ANQGSEA. Here the CDR3 reads CSVEVSSYNEQFF. The DNA for the CDR3 is TGCAGCGTTGAGGTCAGTTCCTACAATGAGCAGTTCTTC.

The chain carries TRBV12-2 and TRBJ2-1; the listed D gene, TRBD2, was not tested against the DNA. TRBV12-2 corresponds to a pseudogene. The CDR3 is 22 residues long. The CDR3 DNA follows: TGTGCAAGTCGCTTAGTTCTTGGGTGGGTCGCCCTACCCCGGGGGGGGCCGCGGTTTGAGTTCTTC. This codes for CASRLVLGWVALPRGGPRFEFF.

The V gene is TRBV6-5, the J gene TRBJ1-1; TRBD1 might be the D (5 bases). CDR3 size: 14 residues. CDR1 is MNHEY and CDR2 is SVGAGI in the germline V gene. The ends were cut back, 7 bases at V and 3 bases at J, with 15 bases in the middle. CDR3 nucleotide sequence: TGTGCCAGCATCCTAACGTTAGGGGACACTGAAGCTTTCTTT. This encodes CASILTLGDTEAFF.

CDR3 nucleotide sequence: TGTGCCAGCAGCTTAGTACAAGATCAGCCCCAGCATTTT. It codes for CASSLVQDQPQHF. This chain links TRBV11-2 with TRBJ1-5; no firm D call. The CDR3 loop spans 13 amino acids. Germline-derived CDR1 and CDR2 are SGHAT and FQNNGV. Between the trimmed V and J ends, which lost 1 base and 5 bases, there was a span of 6 bases.

This clone has just one count. The CDR3 DNA sequence: TGTGCCAGCAGCCAAGGGTGGGAGGCTTTCTTT. Its translation: CASSQGWEAFF. The chain couples TRBV3-1 (or the pseudogene TRBV3-2) to TRBJ1-1; D is unclear. Per the germline V gene, CDR1 is LGHDT and CDR2 is YNNKEL (reference sequence). V was clipped by 1 base and J by 11 bases, with 8 bases between them. This CDR3 has 11 residues.

This clone was observed once. The V call is TRBV6-5, the J call TRBJ2-2; 8 bases map to TRBD1. After removal of 8 bases from V and 5 bases from J, the junction contained 4 bases not matched to a gene. In germline, CDR1 is MNHEY, CDR2 SVGAGI. This CDR3 contains 13 residues. CDR3 in amino acids: CASRQGATGELFF. CDR3 DNA: TGTGCCAGCCGGCAGGGGGCTACCGGGGAGCTGTTTTTT.

The chain uses TRBV4-1 and TRBJ1-5; D not certain. Germline CDR1 MGHRA, CDR2 YSYEKL. The CDR3 runs to 16 residues. V gave up 1 base and J gave up 9 bases, with 19 bases separating them. In DNA form, the CDR3 reads TGCGCCAGCAGCCAAGCCACTAATACGCGGGTTTTGCCCCAGCATTTT. It yields the protein CASSQATNTRVLPQHF.